This T cell receptor (beta chain) was identified during a study of cytomegalovirus exposure and HLA in healthy donors. Broader study findings: In terms of immune exposure information, only CMV serostatus was available. With later analysis, a missense DCLRE1C variant became linked to TCR beta V- and J-gene trimming. HLA alleles were associated with 16,000 or so TCR beta sequences in a later analysis at 0.05 false discovery rate.

The CDR3 has 14 residues. V gave up 3 bases and J gave up 2 bases; unmatched junction bases: 4. Germline CDR1 and CDR2: SGDLS and YYNGEE. Both 60 Vbeta primers and 13 Jbeta primers went into the PCR. The table came from immunoSEQ multiplex PCR; TCRdb's copy has only in-frame clones and leaves some out. The sample has tens of thousands of clones; over 70% are singletons. As regards this clone: Its antigen is as yet unknown.

The chain employs TRBV9 and TRBJ1-2; 7 bases agree with TRBD1. This sequence originates from a middle-aged woman in good health and CMV-seropositive. Sequenced sample: PBMCs. The CDR3: CASSGGTANYGYTF. The CDR3 nucleotides are TGTGCCAGCAGCGGGGGGACAGCGAACTATGGCTACACCTTC.